Sequencing of this T cell receptor beta chain was carried out in a study of blood T cells in healthy people across ages. The study, taken as a whole, reports: Both higher diversity and more naive CD4+ cells marked long-lived donors when set against aged donors.

This clonotype was recorded a few times. Antigen unknown. The CDR3 covers 10 residues. CDR1 and CDR2 from the germline V gene are SGHRS and YFSETQ. PCR was performed a second time for about 7 to 11 cycles using a sample-barcoded 5' primer and a J-beta primer mix. One entry per CDR3 protein results from TCRdb running MiXCR on the 5' RACE reads. Here the sample spans 700,000 to 950,000 distinct CDR3 sequences, 55% to 75% being singletons. Isolated PBMCs totaled at least 7 million in each sample. Sequencing was performed on blood. The receptor comes from a man in his thirties or forties in good health. This rearrangement joins TRBV5-1 to TRBJ1-2; unclear D gene. The CDR3 here is CVRAGGGYTF. DNA for the CDR3: TGCGTCAGAGCTGGCGGTGGCTACACCTTC.